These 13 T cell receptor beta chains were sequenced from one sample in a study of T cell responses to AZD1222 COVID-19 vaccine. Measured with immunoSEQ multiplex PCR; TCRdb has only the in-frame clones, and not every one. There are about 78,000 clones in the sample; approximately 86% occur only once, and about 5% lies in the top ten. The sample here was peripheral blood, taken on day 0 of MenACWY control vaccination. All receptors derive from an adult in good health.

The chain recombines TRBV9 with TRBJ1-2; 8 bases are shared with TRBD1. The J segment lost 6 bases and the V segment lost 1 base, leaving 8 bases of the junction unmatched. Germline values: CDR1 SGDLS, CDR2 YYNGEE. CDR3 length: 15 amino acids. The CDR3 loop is CASSVLQGAVDGYTF. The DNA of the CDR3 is TGTGCCAGCAGCGTATTGCAGGGGGCAGTAGATGGCTACACCTTC.

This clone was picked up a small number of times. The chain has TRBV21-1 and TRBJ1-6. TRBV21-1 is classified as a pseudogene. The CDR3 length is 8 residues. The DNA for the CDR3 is TGTGCCTACTCACCCCTCCACTTT. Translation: CAYSPLHF.

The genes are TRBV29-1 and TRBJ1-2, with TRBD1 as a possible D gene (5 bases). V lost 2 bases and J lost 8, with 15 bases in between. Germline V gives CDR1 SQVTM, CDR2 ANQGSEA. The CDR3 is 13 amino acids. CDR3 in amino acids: CSVERGSASGYTF. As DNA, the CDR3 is TGCAGCGTTGAAAGGGGCTCGGCTAGCGGCTACACCTTC.

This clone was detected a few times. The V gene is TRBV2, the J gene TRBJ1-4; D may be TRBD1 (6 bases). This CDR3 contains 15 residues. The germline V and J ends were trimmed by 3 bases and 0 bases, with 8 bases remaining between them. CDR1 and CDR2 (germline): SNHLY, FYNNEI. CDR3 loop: CASSDGGATNEKLFF. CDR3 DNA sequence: TGTGCCAGCAGTGATGGGGGCGCAACTAATGAAAAACTGTTTTTT.

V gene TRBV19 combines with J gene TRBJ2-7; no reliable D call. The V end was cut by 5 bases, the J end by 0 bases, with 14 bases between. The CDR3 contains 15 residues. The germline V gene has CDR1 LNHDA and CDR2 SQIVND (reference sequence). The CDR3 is CASSVTGGRSYEQYF. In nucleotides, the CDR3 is TGTGCCAGTAGTGTTACTGGTGGTCGCTCCTACGAGCAGTACTTC. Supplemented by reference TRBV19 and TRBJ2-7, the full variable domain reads DGGITQSPKYLFRKEGQNVTLSCEQNLNHDAMYWYRQDPGQGLRLIYYSQIVNDFQKGDIAEGYSVSREKKESFPLTVTSAQKNPTAFYLCASSVTGGRSYEQYFGPGTRLTVT.

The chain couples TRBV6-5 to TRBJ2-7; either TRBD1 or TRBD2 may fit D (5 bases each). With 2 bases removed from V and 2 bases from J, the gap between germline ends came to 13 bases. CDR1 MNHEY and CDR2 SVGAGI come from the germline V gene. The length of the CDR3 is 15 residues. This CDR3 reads CASSYGRDGPYEQYF. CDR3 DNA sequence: TGTGCCAGCAGTTACGGCCGGGACGGACCCTACGAGCAGTACTTC.

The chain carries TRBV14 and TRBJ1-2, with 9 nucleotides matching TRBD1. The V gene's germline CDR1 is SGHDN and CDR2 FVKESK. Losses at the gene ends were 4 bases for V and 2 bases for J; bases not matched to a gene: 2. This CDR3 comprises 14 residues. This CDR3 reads CASSPGTGNYGYTF. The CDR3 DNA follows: TGTGCCAGCAGCCCCGGGACAGGGAACTATGGCTACACCTTC.

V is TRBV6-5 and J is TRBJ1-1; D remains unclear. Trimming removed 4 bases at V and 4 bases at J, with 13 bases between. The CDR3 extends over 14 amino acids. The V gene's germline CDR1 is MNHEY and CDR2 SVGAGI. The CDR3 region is CASSSPVTGTEAFF. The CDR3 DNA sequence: TGTGCCAGCAGTTCCCCGGTGACGGGCACTGAAGCTTTCTTT.

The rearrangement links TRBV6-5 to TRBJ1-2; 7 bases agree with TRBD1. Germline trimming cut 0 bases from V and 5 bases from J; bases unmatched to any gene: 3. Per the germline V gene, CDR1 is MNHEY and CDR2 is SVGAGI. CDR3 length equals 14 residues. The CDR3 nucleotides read TGTGCCAGCAGTTACTCAACGGGACAGTATGGCTACACCTTC. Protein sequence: CASSYSTGQYGYTF.

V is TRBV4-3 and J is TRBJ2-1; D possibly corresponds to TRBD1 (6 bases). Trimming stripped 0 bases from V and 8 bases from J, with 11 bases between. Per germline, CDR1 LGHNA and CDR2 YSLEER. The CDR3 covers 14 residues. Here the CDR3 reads CASSQDIAGDEQFF. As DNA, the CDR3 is TGCGCCAGCAGCCAAGATATTGCAGGGGATGAGCAGTTCTTC.

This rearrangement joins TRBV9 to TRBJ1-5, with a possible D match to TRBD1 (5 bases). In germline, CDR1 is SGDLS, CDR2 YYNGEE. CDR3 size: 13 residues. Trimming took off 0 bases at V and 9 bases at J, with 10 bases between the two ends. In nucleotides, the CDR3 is TGTGCCAGCAGCGTAGTTGGGACGGGGCCCCAGCATTTT. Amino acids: CASSVVGTGPQHF.

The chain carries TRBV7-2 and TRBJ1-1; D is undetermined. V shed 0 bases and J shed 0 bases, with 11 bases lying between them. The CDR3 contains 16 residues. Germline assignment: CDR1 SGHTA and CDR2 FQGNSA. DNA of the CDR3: TGTGCCAGCAGCTTAGCAGGATCGAGGCTGAACACTGAAGCTTTCTTT. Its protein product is CASSLAGSRLNTEAFF.

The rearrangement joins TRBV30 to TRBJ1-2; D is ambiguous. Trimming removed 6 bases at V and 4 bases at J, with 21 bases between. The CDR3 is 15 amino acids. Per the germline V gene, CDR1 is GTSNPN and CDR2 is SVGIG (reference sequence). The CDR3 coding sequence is TGTGCCTGTTCCAGTACGTCGAGGACGGTCTATGGCTACACCTTC. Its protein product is CACSSTSRTVYGYTF.